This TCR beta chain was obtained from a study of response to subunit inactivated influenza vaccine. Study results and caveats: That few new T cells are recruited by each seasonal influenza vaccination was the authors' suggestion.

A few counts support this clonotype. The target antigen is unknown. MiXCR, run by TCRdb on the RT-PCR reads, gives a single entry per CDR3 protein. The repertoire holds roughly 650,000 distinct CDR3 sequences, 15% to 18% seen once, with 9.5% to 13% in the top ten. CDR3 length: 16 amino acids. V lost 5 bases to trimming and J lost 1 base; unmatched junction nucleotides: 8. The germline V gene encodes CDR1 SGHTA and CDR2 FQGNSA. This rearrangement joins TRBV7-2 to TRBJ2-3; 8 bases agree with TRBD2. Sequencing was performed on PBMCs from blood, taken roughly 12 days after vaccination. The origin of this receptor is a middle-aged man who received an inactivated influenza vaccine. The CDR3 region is CASSPQRAGGTDTQYF. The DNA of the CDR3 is TGTGCCAGCAGCCCGCAGAGAGCGGGGGGCACAGATACGCAGTATTTT.